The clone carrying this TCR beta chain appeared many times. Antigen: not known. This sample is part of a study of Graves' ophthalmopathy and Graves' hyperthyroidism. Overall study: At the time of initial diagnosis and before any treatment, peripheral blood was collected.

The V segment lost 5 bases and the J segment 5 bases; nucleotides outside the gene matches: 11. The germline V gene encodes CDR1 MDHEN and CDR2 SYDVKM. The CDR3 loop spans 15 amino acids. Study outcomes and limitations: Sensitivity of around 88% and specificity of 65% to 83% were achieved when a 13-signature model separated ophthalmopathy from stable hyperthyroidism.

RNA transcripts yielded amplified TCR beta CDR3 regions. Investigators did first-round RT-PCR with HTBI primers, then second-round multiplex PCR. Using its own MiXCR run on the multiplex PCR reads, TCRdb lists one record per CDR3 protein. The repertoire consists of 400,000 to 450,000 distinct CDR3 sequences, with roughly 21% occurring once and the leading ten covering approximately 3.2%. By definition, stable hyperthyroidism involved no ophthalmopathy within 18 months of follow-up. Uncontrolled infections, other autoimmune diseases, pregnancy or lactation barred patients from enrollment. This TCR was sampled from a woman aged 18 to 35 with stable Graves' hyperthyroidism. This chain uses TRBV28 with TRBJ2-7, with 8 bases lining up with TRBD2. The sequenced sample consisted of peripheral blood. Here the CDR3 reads CASSPPTGGRHEQYF. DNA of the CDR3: TGTGCCAGCAGTCCCCCGACGGGAGGGCGGCACGAGCAGTACTTC.